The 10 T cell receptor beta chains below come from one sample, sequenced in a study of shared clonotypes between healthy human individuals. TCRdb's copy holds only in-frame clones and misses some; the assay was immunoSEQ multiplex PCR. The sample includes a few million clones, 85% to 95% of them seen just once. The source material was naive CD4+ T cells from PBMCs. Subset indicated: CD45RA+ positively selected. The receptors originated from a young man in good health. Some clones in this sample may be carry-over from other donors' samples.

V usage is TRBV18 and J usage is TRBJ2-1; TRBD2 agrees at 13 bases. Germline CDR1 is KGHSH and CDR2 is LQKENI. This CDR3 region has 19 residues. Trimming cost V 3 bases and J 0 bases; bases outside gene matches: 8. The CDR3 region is CASSPPGLAGLSSYNEQFF. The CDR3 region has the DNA TGTGCCAGCTCACCGCCGGGACTAGCGGGATTGAGCTCCTACAATGAGCAGTTCTTC.

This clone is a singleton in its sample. The chain's CDR3 is CASKLLETQYF. For the CDR3, the DNA is TGCGCCAGCAAACTGTTGGAGACCCAGTACTTC. The chain combines TRBV10-2 with TRBJ2-5; D remains unclear. Per the germline V gene, CDR1 is WSHSY and CDR2 is SAAADI. V dropped 7 bases and J dropped 5 bases, with 8 bases sitting between them. The CDR3 is made up of 11 amino acids.

Here the CDR3 DNA reads TGCGCCAGCAGCTTGTATGGGCTAGGGGAGACCCAGTACTTC. It encodes CASSLYGLGETQYF. The V call is TRBV5-1, the J call TRBJ2-5, with D uncertain. This CDR3 has 14 amino acids. The V end lost 1 base, the J end lost 5 bases, and 12 bases lay between the germline ends. Per germline, CDR1 SGHRS and CDR2 YFSETQ.

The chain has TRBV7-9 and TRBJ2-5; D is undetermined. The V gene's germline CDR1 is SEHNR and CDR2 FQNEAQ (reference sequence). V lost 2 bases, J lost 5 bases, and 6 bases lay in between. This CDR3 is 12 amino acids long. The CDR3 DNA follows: TGTGCCAGCAGCTTATGGTCGGAGACCCAGTACTTC. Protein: CASSLWSETQYF.

CDR3 amino acids: CASSRDGGQPQHF. The CDR3 DNA is TGTGCCAGTAGTAGGGACGGGGGCCAGCCCCAGCATTTT. V and J are TRBV19 and TRBJ1-5; D perhaps matches TRBD1 (6 bases). CDR3 length equals 13 residues. V lost 4 bases and J lost 7, with 11 bases in between. Germline CDR1 LNHDA, CDR2 SQIVND (reference sequence).

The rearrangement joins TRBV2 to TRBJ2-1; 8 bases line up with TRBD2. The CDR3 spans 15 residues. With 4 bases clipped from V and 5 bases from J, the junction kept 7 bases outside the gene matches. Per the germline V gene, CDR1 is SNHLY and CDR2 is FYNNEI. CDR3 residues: CASSAGTRGDNEQFF. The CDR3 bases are TGTGCCAGCAGTGCCGGGACTAGGGGGGACAATGAGCAGTTCTTC.

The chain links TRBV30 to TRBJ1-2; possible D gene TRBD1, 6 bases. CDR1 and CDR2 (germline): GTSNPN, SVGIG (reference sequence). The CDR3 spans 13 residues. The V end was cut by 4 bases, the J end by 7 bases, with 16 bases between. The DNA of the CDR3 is TGTGCCTGGAATTTACAGGGCGCGGGTGGCTACACCTTC. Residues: CAWNLQGAGGYTF.

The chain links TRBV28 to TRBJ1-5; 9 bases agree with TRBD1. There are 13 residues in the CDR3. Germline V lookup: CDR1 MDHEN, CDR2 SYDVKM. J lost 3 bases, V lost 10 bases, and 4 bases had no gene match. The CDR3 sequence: CANGQGINQPQHF. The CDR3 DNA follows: TGTGCCAACGGACAGGGGATCAATCAGCCCCAGCATTTT. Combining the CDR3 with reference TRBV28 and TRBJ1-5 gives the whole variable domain DVKVTQSSRYLVKRTGEKVFLECVQDMDHENMFWYRQDPGLGLRLIYFSYDVKMKEKGDIPEGYSVSREKKERFSLILESASTNQTSMYLCANGQGINQPQHFGDGTRLSIL.

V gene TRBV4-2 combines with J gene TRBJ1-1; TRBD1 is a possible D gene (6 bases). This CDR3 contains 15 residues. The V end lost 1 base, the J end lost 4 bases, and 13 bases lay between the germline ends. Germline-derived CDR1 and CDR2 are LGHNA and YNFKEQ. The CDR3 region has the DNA TGTGCCAGCAGCCAAGTTCCCGGGGGCTCCACTGAAGCTTTCTTT. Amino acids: CASSQVPGGSTEAFF.

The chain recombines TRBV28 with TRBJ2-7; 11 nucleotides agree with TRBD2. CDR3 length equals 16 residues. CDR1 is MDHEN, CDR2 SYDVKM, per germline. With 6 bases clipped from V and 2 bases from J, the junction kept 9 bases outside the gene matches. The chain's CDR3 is CASRSTGTSGTYEQYF. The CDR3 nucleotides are TGTGCCAGCAGATCAACCGGGACTAGCGGAACCTACGAGCAGTACTTC.